Listed here are 14 T cell receptor beta chains from one sample, sequenced in a study of T cell responses to AZD1222 COVID-19 vaccine. Clones were sequenced by immunoSEQ multiplex PCR, and TCRdb holds only the in-frame ones, with some missing. The data show under 200,000 clones, with 93% seen just once and roughly 3.9% held by the top ten. The sample in question was peripheral blood, obtained on day 0 of AZD1222 vaccination. These receptors all come from an adult in good health.

This chain uses TRBV7-2 with TRBJ1-1; D remains unclear. CDR1 and CDR2 from the germline V gene are SGHTA and FQGNSA. This CDR3 contains 15 residues. Deletions cut 0 bases from V and 1 base from J, with 9 bases between. The CDR3 nucleotides are TGTGCCAGCAGCTTAGCGGGGTGGCCGAACACTGAAGCTTTCTTT. Residues: CASSLAGWPNTEAFF.

The chain recombines TRBV5-1 with TRBJ2-5, with D maybe TRBD2 (5 bases). Germline V CDR1 and CDR2: SGHRS, YFSETQ. This CDR3 region has 14 residues. V dropped 4 bases and J dropped 3 bases, with 13 bases sitting between them. CDR3 protein: CASSPGLEKETQYF. For the CDR3, the DNA is TGCGCCAGCAGCCCCGGACTGGAAAAAGAGACCCAGTACTTC.

The chain employs TRBV30 and TRBJ1-1; a possible D gene is TRBD1 (5 bases). Germline-derived CDR1 and CDR2 are GTSNPN and SVGIG (reference sequence). Trimming stripped 1 base from V and 2 bases from J, with 8 bases between. This CDR3 is built from 13 residues. The CDR3 coding sequence is TGTGCCTGGAGTGAACAGGTAAACACTGAAGCTTTCTTT. Translated: CAWSEQVNTEAFF.

V usage is TRBV10-3 and J usage is TRBJ2-7; 10 bases fit TRBD1. In germline, CDR1 is ENHRY, CDR2 SYGVKD. V trimming: 4 bases; J trimming: 0 bases; junction bases outside the gene matches: 9. The CDR3 is 17 residues long. The CDR3 nucleotides read TGTGCCATCAGTGCCTCTTCCCGGGACAGGGGCTCCTACGAGCAGTACTTC. As protein: CAISASSRDRGSYEQYF.

This chain uses TRBV28 with TRBJ1-1; maybe TRBD1 (6 bases). Germline CDR1 MDHEN, CDR2 SYDVKM. Trimming took 6 bases from V and 6 from J, leaving 20 bases between them. The CDR3 is 15 residues long. CDR3 nucleotide sequence: TGTGCCAGCAGAAATTACAGGGTTGTTAGCTCTGAAGCTTTCTTT. Residues: CASRNYRVVSSEAFF.

The V and J genes are TRBV2 and TRBJ2-7; TRBD2 aligns across 9 bases. Germline-derived CDR1 and CDR2 are SNHLY and FYNNEI. V shed 4 bases and J 1 base; nucleotides not matched to a gene: 5. The CDR3 spans 15 residues. CDR3 in amino acids: CASSAGLAKSYEQYF. In DNA form, the CDR3 reads TGTGCCAGCAGTGCCGGACTAGCGAAGTCCTACGAGCAGTACTTC.

This chain joins TRBV28 and TRBJ2-7; D could derive from TRBD1 or TRBD2 (6 bases each). This CDR3 contains 14 residues. Germline CDR1 and CDR2: MDHEN and SYDVKM. The germline V and J ends were trimmed by 5 bases and 2 bases, with 13 bases remaining between them. CDR3 residues: CASSQGTSPYEQYF. The DNA of the CDR3 is TGTGCCAGCAGTCAGGGGACTTCCCCCTACGAGCAGTACTTC.

The chain employs TRBV18 and TRBJ1-2; D is unresolved. The length of the CDR3 is 14 residues. Germline-derived CDR1 and CDR2 are KGHSH and LQKENI. V lost 2 bases to trimming and J lost 6 bases, with 13 bases between them. The DNA of the CDR3 is TGTGCCAGCTCACCAGTCCCTTGGACGGATGGCTACACCTTC. Its translation is CASSPVPWTDGYTF.

The V gene is TRBV6-5, the J gene TRBJ1-4; D unresolved. The CDR3 is 14 amino acids. Germline V CDR1 and CDR2: MNHEY, SVGAGI. V lost 6 bases and J lost 3, with 11 bases in between. DNA for the CDR3: TGTGCCAGCAGGTTGGAGTTGTCTAATGAAAAACTGTTTTTT. The encoded protein is CASRLELSNEKLFF.

The rearrangement uses TRBV5-5 and TRBJ2-5, with D tentatively TRBD2 (5 bases). The CDR3 extends over 16 amino acids. V was cut by 2 bases and J by 2 bases, with 16 bases left in between. Germline-derived CDR1 and CDR2 are SGHKS and YYEKEE (reference sequence). The CDR3 is CASSFLTLRGQETQYF. The DNA for the CDR3 is TGTGCCAGCAGCTTTCTTACGCTAAGAGGGCAAGAGACCCAGTACTTC. Full variable domain (remainder filled in from reference TRBV5-5 and TRBJ2-5): DAGVTQSPTHLIKTRGQQVTLRCSPISGHKSVSWYQQVLGQGPQFIFQYYEKEERGRGNFPDRFSARQFPNYSSELNVNALLLGDSALYLCASSFLTLRGQETQYFGPGTRLLVL.

This chain uses TRBV6-5 with TRBJ2-1; possibly TRBD1 for D (7 bases). Trimming pared 10 bases from V and 4 bases from J, leaving 17 bases between. Per the germline V gene, CDR1 is MNHEY and CDR2 is SVGAGI. The CDR3 loop spans 14 amino acids. The CDR3 region has the DNA TGTGCCACTGGAGGGGCAGGGGGGTACAATGAGCAGTTCTTC. Translating gives CATGGAGGYNEQFF.

This chain links TRBV6-9 with TRBJ2-7; 8 positions agree with TRBD1. CDR3 length: 19 amino acids. Trimming at V came to 7 bases and at J to 4 bases, leaving 24 bases not matched to a gene. The germline CDR1 and CDR2 sequences are MNHGY and SVAAGI. CDR3 amino acids: CASTGGQGQKYTGVYEQYF. CDR3 bases: TGTGCCAGCACCGGAGGACAGGGCCAAAAGTATACGGGGGTTTACGAGCAGTACTTC.

This clone is a singleton in its sample. V usage is TRBV12-3 or TRBV12-4 and J usage is TRBJ2-2; no definite D call. V shed 5 bases and J shed 12 bases, with 13 bases lying between them. The CDR3 runs to 12 residues. CDR3 DNA: TGTGCCAGCAGTCTGGACCCAAATAAGCTGTTTTTT. It codes for CASSLDPNKLFF.

The chain links TRBV5-4 to TRBJ1-6; a possible D gene is TRBD1 (6 bases). Germline V gene lookup returns CDR1 SGHNT and CDR2 YYREEE (reference sequence). V lost 5 bases to trimming and J lost 7 bases, with 19 bases between them. The CDR3 sequence is 16 residues long. CDR3 residues: CASREVLAGVNSPLHF. The CDR3 coding sequence is TGTGCCAGCAGAGAAGTTCTTGCAGGGGTAAATTCACCCCTCCACTTT.